The 25 T cell receptor beta chains in this list originate from one sample, sequenced in a study of read filtering for tumor transcriptome and immune sequencing. From approximately 430 ng of RNA, a library with molecular barcoded alpha/delta and beta/gamma adaptors was made. MiXCR was run by TCRdb on the reads, yielding one entry per CDR3 protein. The table shows about 40,000 distinct CDR3 sequences, with roughly 13% occurring only once. The sample taken for sequencing was a population of CD138-negative cells sorted from bone marrow. The receptors originated from a donor aged 40 or over with multiple myeloma.

This clonotype occurred a few times. The chain uses TRBV7-2 and TRBJ1-1, with D unclear. This CDR3 spans 14 amino acids. The V end was cut by 7 bases, the J end by 0 bases, with 12 bases between. From germline, CDR1 is SGHTA and CDR2 FQGNSA. The CDR3 bases are TGTGCCAGCAACATACCCGGACTGAACACTGAAGCTTTCTTT. Encoded protein: CASNIPGLNTEAFF. The full variable domain, with the rest looked up from reference TRBV7-2 and TRBJ1-1, is GAGVSQSPSNKVTEKGKDVELRCDPISGHTALYWYRQSLGQGLEFLIYFQGNSAPDKSGLPSDRFSAERTGGSVSTLTIQRTQQEDSAVYLCASNIPGLNTEAFFGQGTRLTVV.

Comment on this clonotype: This may stem from a read error, because a much larger clone lies one nucleotide away. The genes are TRBV20-1 and TRBJ2-4; D perhaps matches TRBD2 (6 bases). The V gene's germline CDR1 is DFQATT and CDR2 SNEGSKA (reference sequence). This CDR3 is built from 15 residues. CDR3 region: CSAPGLATSRNILYF. The CDR3 DNA sequence: TGCAGTGCCCCGGGGCTAGCGACATCCAGAAACATTCTGTACTTC.

This clonotype was seen ten or more times. V gene TRBV7-2 combines with J gene TRBJ2-7; TRBD2 agrees at 8 bases. V gave up 5 bases and J gave up 1 base; unmatched junction bases: 19. The CDR3 consists of 19 residues. Germline CDR1 and CDR2: SGHTA and FQGNSA. The CDR3 DNA is TGTGCCAGCAGCACCAGCCTTCGGAATGTACGGGAGGGTTCCTACGAGCAGTACTTC. Translation: CASSTSLRNVREGSYEQYF.

This clonotype occurred a few times. V is TRBV20-1 and J is TRBJ2-3; 11 nucleotides align to TRBD2. The ends lost 3 bases at V and 5 bases at J; junction bases unmatched: 7. The CDR3 covers 15 residues. Germline CDR1 is DFQATT and CDR2 is SNEGSKA (reference sequence). CDR3 nucleotide sequence: TGCAGTGCTAGGACTAGCGGGAAAGGTGTAGATACGCAGTATTTT. Translated: CSARTSGKGVDTQYF.

This clonotype was recorded many times. The chain couples TRBV7-9 to TRBJ2-2, with TRBD2 matching 11 bases. The CDR3 totals 16 residues. The trim removed 1 base at V and 4 bases at J, leaving 2 bases unmatched. Germline values: CDR1 SEHNR, CDR2 FQNEAQ (reference sequence). The CDR3 DNA reads as TGTGCCAGCAGCTTAGAGGGACTAGCGGCCACCGGGGAGCTGTTTTTT. This gives the protein CASSLEGLAATGELFF.

This clonotype was found a few times. The chain combines TRBV28 with TRBJ2-7; D ambiguous. V lost 2 bases and J lost 2, with 10 bases in between. The CDR3 length is 14 residues. Germline V gene sequence: CDR1 MDHEN, CDR2 SYDVKM. The CDR3, as DNA: TGTGCCAGCAGTTTAACCGGGTCGGCCTACGAGCAGTACTTC. It translates to CASSLTGSAYEQYF.

At least ten counts were recorded for this clonotype. The gene calls are TRBV24-1 and TRBJ2-1, with a tentative D call TRBD1 (6 bases). CDR3 size: 13 residues. Germline V CDR1 and CDR2: KGHDR, SFDVKD. V was pared by 7 bases and J by 4 bases, with 10 bases between. The CDR3 coding sequence is TGTGCCACCAGCCGGACAGATTACAATGAGCAGTTCTTC. It is translated as CATSRTDYNEQFF.

Comments on this clonotype: This clone may be a read error of a much larger clone one base away. The J gene is TRBJ1-1, the V gene TRBV12-3 or TRBV12-4; the D gene is possibly TRBD1 (6 bases). This CDR3 spans 15 amino acids. CDR3 protein: CAGSPLGGVGTEAFF. The CDR3 coding sequence is TGTGCCGGCAGTCCGTTAGGGGGTGTCGGCACTGAAGCTTTCTTT.

In its sample, this clonotype was seen many times. The V and J genes are TRBV20-1 and TRBJ2-7; 7 nucleotides align to TRBD1. Unmatched junction bases numbered 7, after V lost 5 bases and J lost 3 bases. CDR1 and CDR2 (germline): DFQATT, SNEGSKA (reference sequence). The CDR3 spans 13 residues. The CDR3 spells CSAGYQGVYEQYF. In DNA form, the CDR3 reads TGCAGTGCTGGTTACCAGGGGGTCTACGAGCAGTACTTC.

This clonotype has ten or more counts. The rearrangement links TRBV7-9 to TRBJ2-7, with D possibly matching TRBD2 (5 bases). Germline V gene lookup returns CDR1 SEHNR and CDR2 FQNEAQ (reference sequence). The CDR3 runs 12 residues. The ends were cut back, 8 bases at V and 6 bases at J, with 14 bases in the middle. CDR3 coding DNA: TGTGCCAGCTCCCCCTCTAGCATCGAGCAGTACTTC. Encoded protein: CASSPSSIEQYF.

This clonotype was seen a handful of times. A single base separates this from a much larger clone, so it may be a read error. The chain employs TRBV11-3 and TRBJ2-3; D possibly matches TRBD1 or TRBD2 (5 bases each). Germline V gene sequence: CDR1 SGHNT, CDR2 YENEEA. The CDR3 loop spans 16 amino acids. The CDR3 sequence: CASSLESGRFTGTQYF. The CDR3 DNA is TGTGCCAGCAGCTTAGAATCGGGACGTTTCACAGGTACGCAGTATTTT. Using reference TRBV11-3 and TRBJ2-3 for the parts outside the CDR3, the full variable domain is EAGVVQSPRYKIIEKKQPVAFWCNPISGHNTLYWYLQNLGQGPELLIRYENEEAVDDSQLPKDRFSAERLKGVDSTLKIQPAELGDSAVYLCASSLESGRFTGTQYFGPGTRLTVL.

This clonotype occurred many times. The V gene is TRBV20-1, the J gene TRBJ1-1, with TRBD1 matching 7 bases. The CDR3 length is 12 residues. The germline CDR1 and CDR2 sequences are DFQATT and SNEGSKA (reference sequence). After removal of 5 bases from V and 5 bases from J, the junction contained 5 bases not matched to a gene. The CDR3 DNA follows: TGCAGTGCTGACAGGGAAGCAACTGAAGCTTTCTTT. This sequence encodes CSADREATEAFF.

This clonotype was recorded at least ten times. V usage is TRBV20-1 and J usage is TRBJ2-5; TRBD2 agrees at 9 bases. The trim removed 4 bases at V and 6 bases at J, leaving 3 bases unmatched. The CDR3 length is 12 residues. Germline V CDR1 and CDR2: DFQATT, SNEGSKA (reference sequence). The CDR3 DNA follows: TGCAGTGCTATAGCGGGAGATAAGACCCAGTACTTC. It is translated as CSAIAGDKTQYF.

This clonotype was recorded at least ten times. The chain joins TRBV5-6 to TRBJ2-7; perhaps TRBD1 as D (5 bases). Germline assignment: CDR1 SGHDT and CDR2 YYEEEE. CDR3 size: 15 residues. Trimming removed 4 bases from V and 4 bases from J, with 18 bases in between. In DNA form, the CDR3 reads TGTGCCAGCAGCGAGATCCAGGGTGAACGGTACGAGCAGTACTTC. Encoded protein: CASSEIQGERYEQYF.

This clonotype was seen repeatedly, ten times or more. CDR3 amino acids: CATATSYEQYF. DNA for the CDR3: TGTGCCACCGCCACTTCCTACGAGCAGTACTTC. The chain couples TRBV7-9 to TRBJ2-7; D not certain. The ends were cut back, 10 bases at V and 1 base at J, with 8 bases in the middle. The CDR3 is 11 amino acids. CDR1 and CDR2 from the germline V gene are SEHNR and FQNEAQ (reference sequence).

This clonotype was observed at least ten times. This sequence joins TRBV30 and TRBJ2-1; D is unclear. The length of the CDR3 is 12 residues. The germline V and J ends were trimmed by 5 bases and 2 bases, with 7 bases remaining between them. Germline CDR1 is GTSNPN and CDR2 is SVGIG (reference sequence). The chain's CDR3 is CAWGYAYNEQFF. CDR3 coding DNA: TGTGCCTGGGGTTATGCCTACAATGAGCAGTTCTTC.

Concerning this clonotype: A much larger clone lies one base from this, so it may be a read error. The chain uses TRBV12-3 or TRBV12-4 and TRBJ2-1, with 12 bases identical to TRBD2. The CDR3 length is 13 residues. CDR3 DNA sequence: TGTGCCAGCGGACTAGCGGGAACGGATGAGCAGTCCTTC. Translating it yields CASGLAGTDEQSF.

Many counts were recorded for this clonotype. The rearrangement links TRBV20-1 to TRBJ1-1, with D unclear. The germline gives CDR1 DFQATT, CDR2 SNEGSKA (reference sequence). This CDR3 contains 13 residues. V lost 0 bases and J 1 base, leaving 6 bases between the germline ends. The CDR3 DNA reads TGCAGTGCTAGAGATTCCGGGAACACTGAAGCTTTCTTT. This translates into CSARDSGNTEAFF.

This clonotype was detected ten times or more. The rearrangement links TRBV15 to TRBJ1-4; 11 nucleotides line up with TRBD1. J gave up 7 bases and V 5 bases, and 9 bases lay outside the gene matches. This CDR3 is 16 amino acids long. Germline V CDR1 and CDR2: LNHNV, YYDKDF (reference sequence). The CDR3 sequence: CATSAETGTGGEKLFF. DNA for the CDR3: TGTGCCACCAGCGCAGAGACCGGGACAGGGGGTGAAAAACTGTTTTTT.

This clonotype was recorded at least ten times. The rearrangement links TRBV11-2 to TRBJ2-2; D is unresolved. The CDR3 contains 12 residues. Germline V lookup: CDR1 SGHAT, CDR2 FQNNGV. V lost 5 bases and J lost 1, with 2 bases in between. This chain's CDR3 is CASSLNTGELFF. In nucleotides, the CDR3 is TGTGCCAGCAGCCTGAACACCGGGGAGCTGTTTTTT.

This clonotype was counted between two and nine times. This chain links TRBV20-1 with TRBJ2-7; 9 positions match TRBD1. CDR3 length: 12 residues. Looked up from germline, CDR1 is DFQATT and CDR2 is SNEGSKA (reference sequence). After removal of 7 bases from V and 1 base from J, the junction contained 2 bases not matched to a gene. CDR3 sequence: CSGGQGSYEQYF. For the CDR3, the DNA is TGCAGTGGGGGACAGGGATCCTACGAGCAGTACTTC.

Regarding this clonotype: This likely reflects a read error, since a far larger clone is one base away. J is TRBJ2-1 and V is TRBV7-2; a weak D match, TRBD2 (6 bases). Germline V gives CDR1 SGHTA, CDR2 FQGNSA. This CDR3 contains 18 residues. CDR3 sequence: CASSLAGVREFLGNERFF. The CDR3 region has the DNA TGTGCCAGCAGCTTGGCTGGGGTGCGGGAATTCCTAGGCAATGAGCGGTTCTTC.

By frequency in the sample, this clonotype is medium-sized (0.01 to 0.1%). The chain has TRBV20-1 and TRBJ2-5, with TRBD2 matching 11 bases. This CDR3 is 16 amino acids long. V gave up 4 bases and J gave up 6 bases; unmatched junction bases: 13. CDR1 is DFQATT and CDR2 is SNEGSKA in the germline V gene (reference sequence). The CDR3 DNA reads TGCAGTGCTATCCCTCTACTAGCGGGAGTTTTGAAGACCCAGTACTTC. It encodes CSAIPLLAGVLKTQYF.

This clonotype appeared many times. The rearrangement joins TRBV18 to TRBJ2-6; D is undetermined. Deletions cut 0 bases from V and 4 bases from J, with 10 bases between. The CDR3 covers 16 residues. Germline V CDR1 and CDR2: KGHSH, LQKENI. Here the CDR3 DNA reads TGTGCCAGCTCACCACCGCTTGTAGGCGGGGCCAACGTCCTGACTTTC. Translating gives CASSPPLVGGANVLTF.

This clonotype appeared many times. This chain joins TRBV20-1 and TRBJ2-1, with D possibly being TRBD2 (5 bases). Per germline, CDR1 DFQATT and CDR2 SNEGSKA (reference sequence). The CDR3 runs to 12 residues. The ends were cut back, 1 base at V and 9 bases at J, with 10 bases in the middle. The CDR3 nucleotides read TGCAGTGCTAGAGGAGGGCCCGGTGAGCAGTTCTTC. Protein product: CSARGGPGEQFF.